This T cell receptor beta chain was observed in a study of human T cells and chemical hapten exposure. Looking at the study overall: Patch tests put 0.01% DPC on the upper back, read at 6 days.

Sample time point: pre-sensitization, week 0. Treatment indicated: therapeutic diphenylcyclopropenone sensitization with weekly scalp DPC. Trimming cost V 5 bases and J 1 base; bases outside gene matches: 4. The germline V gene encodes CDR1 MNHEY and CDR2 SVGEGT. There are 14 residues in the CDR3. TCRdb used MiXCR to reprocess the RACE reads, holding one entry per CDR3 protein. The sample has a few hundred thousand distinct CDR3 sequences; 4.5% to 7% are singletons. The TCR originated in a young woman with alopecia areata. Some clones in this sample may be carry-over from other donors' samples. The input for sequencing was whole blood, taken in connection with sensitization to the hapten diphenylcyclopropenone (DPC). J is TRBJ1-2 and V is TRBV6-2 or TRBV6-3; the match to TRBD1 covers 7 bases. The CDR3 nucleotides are TGTGCCAGCAGTCACCGGGACAGTAACTATGGCTACACCTTC. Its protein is CASSHRDSNYGYTF.